This passage covers 22 T cell receptor beta chains from one sample sequenced in a study of CD8 T cells in Susac syndrome. The RNA, about 0.45 to 1 ug, was put through reverse transcription using random hexamers. TCRdb used MiXCR to reprocess the immunoSEQ multiplex PCR reads, holding one entry per CDR3 protein. The sample lists 300,000 to 350,000 distinct CDR3 sequences, about 90% seen once, with roughly 0.07% in the top ten. Sequences were obtained from CD4+ T cells from PBMCs. These receptors all stem from a human donor with multiple sclerosis.

The V gene is TRBV7-9, the J gene TRBJ1-1; D might be TRBD1 (5 bases). Germline loops: CDR1 SEHNR, CDR2 FQNEAQ (reference sequence). The germline V and J ends were trimmed by 0 bases and 6 bases, with 14 bases remaining between them. This CDR3 is 15 amino acids long. The chain's CDR3 is CASSLAARGGAEAFF. CDR3 nucleotides: TGTGCCAGCAGCTTAGCAGCGCGCGGGGGAGCTGAAGCTTTCTTT.

This clonotype was detected once. V usage is TRBV14 and J usage is TRBJ2-2; 8 nucleotides line up with TRBD1. The CDR3 sequence is 16 residues long. The V segment lost 6 bases and the J segment 1 base; nucleotides outside the gene matches: 7. Germline V gene data show CDR1 as SGHDN and CDR2 as FVKESK. CDR3 sequence reads: CASRPTGTGNTGELFF. CDR3 nucleotide sequence: TGTGCCAGCAGACCGACCGGGACAGGGAACACCGGGGAGCTGTTTTTT.

The CDR3 nucleotides read TGTGCCAGCGGAGGGCTTAATGAAAAACTGTTTTTT. It codes for CASGGLNEKLFF. The chain has TRBV2 and TRBJ1-4; D is undetermined. Germline CDR1 and CDR2: SNHLY and FYNNEI. CDR3 size: 12 residues. The germline V and J ends were trimmed by 8 bases and 4 bases, with 8 bases remaining between them.

The chain is built from TRBV20-1 and TRBJ2-7, with 9 nucleotides matching TRBD2. CDR1 is DFQATT and CDR2 is SNEGSKA in the germline V gene (reference sequence). The CDR3 has 13 residues. The junction had 4 bases not matched to a gene; V was cut back by 6 bases and J by 1 base. This CDR3 is CSASGGPSYEQYF. The CDR3 nucleotides read TGCAGTGCCAGCGGGGGGCCGTCCTACGAGCAGTACTTC.

The V and J genes are TRBV6-2 or TRBV6-3 and TRBJ1-2; D not resolved. In germline, CDR1 is MNHEY, CDR2 SVGEGT. The CDR3 is 14 residues long. V lost 4 bases and J lost 0, with 9 bases in between. The CDR3 DNA reads TGTGCCAGCAGTTGGAGCTCTCCTAACTATGGCTACACCTTC. It translates to CASSWSSPNYGYTF.

V and J are TRBV6-2 or TRBV6-3 and TRBJ2-7, with 8 bases lining up with TRBD1. The V gene end was trimmed by 4 bases and the J gene end by 4 bases; junction bases not matched to a gene: 9. The CDR3 has 15 amino acids. From germline, CDR1 is MNHEY and CDR2 SVGEGT. The CDR3 DNA reads as TGTGCCAGCAGTTCTGTCGGGACAGGAGATTACGAGCAGTACTTC. This translates into CASSSVGTGDYEQYF.

V is TRBV29-1 and J is TRBJ2-1; maybe TRBD2 (6 bases). V gave up 4 bases and J gave up 8 bases, with 15 bases separating them. The length of the CDR3 is 13 residues. In germline, CDR1 is SQVTM, CDR2 ANQGSEA. The CDR3: CSVGGSGVYEQFF. CDR3 sequence (DNA): TGCAGCGTTGGTGGTTCGGGAGTGTATGAGCAGTTCTTC.

This rearrangement joins TRBV30 to TRBJ2-2, with a weak D call TRBD2 (7 bases). Per the germline V gene, CDR1 is GTSNPN and CDR2 is SVGIG (reference sequence). The V and J ends lost 2 bases and 6 bases respectively, with 16 bases between them. The CDR3 spans 15 residues. Here the CDR3 DNA reads TGTGCCTGGAGTATTGATGGGGGGGCGTCCGGGGAGCTGTTTTTT. Protein sequence: CAWSIDGGASGELFF.

Only one count was recorded for this clonotype. The V and J genes are TRBV6-2 or TRBV6-3 and TRBJ2-1; no definite D call. Germline V CDR1 and CDR2: MNHEY, SVGEGT. The CDR3 spans 14 residues. The V and J ends lost 6 bases and 0 bases respectively, with 9 bases between them. CDR3 region: CASRAESSYNEQFF. The CDR3 DNA reads TGTGCCAGCAGGGCGGAAAGCTCCTACAATGAGCAGTTCTTC.

The chain carries TRBV12-3 or TRBV12-4 and TRBJ2-1; D tentatively reads TRBD1 or TRBD2 (5 bases each). Trimming took off 6 bases at V and 4 bases at J, with 13 bases between the two ends. This CDR3 contains 14 residues. The CDR3 nucleotides read TGTGCCAGCAGCGGGACGGAGCCTTACAATGAGCAGTTCTTC. It translates to CASSGTEPYNEQFF.

The V call is TRBV6-2 or TRBV6-3, the J call TRBJ1-4; D uncertain. The V gene's germline CDR1 is MNHEY and CDR2 SVGEGT. V was clipped by 0 bases and J by 14 bases, with 13 bases between them. The CDR3 consists of 13 residues. The CDR3 nucleotides are TGTGCCAGCAGTTACTCGTTCGGAATATCTCTGTTTTTT. Amino acid sequence: CASSYSFGISLFF.

The gene calls are TRBV12-3 or TRBV12-4 and TRBJ2-1; 13 bases are shared with TRBD2. V lost 3 bases and J lost 6; bases outside the gene matches: 8. This CDR3 has 17 residues. Here the CDR3 DNA reads TGTGCCAGCAGTTTGATGGGGGGACTAGCGGGGAGCAATGAGCAGTTCTTC. This sequence encodes CASSLMGGLAGSNEQFF.

This clonotype was detected only once. The rearrangement links TRBV5-1 to TRBJ2-6; weak D call: TRBD1 (5 bases). The CDR3 contains 16 residues. Trimming shortened V by 2 bases and J by 4 bases, and 13 bases separated the two germline ends. CDR1 and CDR2 (germline): SGHRS, YFSETQ. CDR3 sequence (DNA): TGCGCCAGCAGCTTACTCAGGGATTCCGGGGCCAACGTCCTGACTTTC. Its protein is CASSLLRDSGANVLTF.

This chain connects TRBV29-1 to TRBJ2-1; TRBD1 aligns across 10 bases. V was pared by 6 bases and J by 5 bases, with 7 bases of the junction left unmatched. The CDR3 consists of 14 residues. In germline, CDR1 is SQVTM, CDR2 ANQGSEA. The CDR3 coding sequence is TGCAGCGTAGTCCGGGACAGGGGAAACAATGAGCAGTTCTTC. This translates into CSVVRDRGNNEQFF.

The rearrangement joins TRBV6-6 to TRBJ2-5; 8 nucleotides align to TRBD2. Germline values: CDR1 MNHNY, CDR2 SVGAGI (reference sequence). The CDR3 covers 12 residues. V lost 7 bases and J lost 5; bases outside the gene matches: 3. The DNA of the CDR3 is TGTGCCAGCAAGGCGGGAGGTGAGACCCAGTACTTC. It codes for CASKAGGETQYF.

In its sample, this clonotype was seen once. V is TRBV6-2 or TRBV6-3 and J is TRBJ2-7; 12 bases are shared with TRBD2. Per the germline V gene, CDR1 is MNHEY and CDR2 is SVGEGT. This CDR3 spans 15 amino acids. The trim removed 7 bases at V and 5 bases at J, leaving 9 bases unmatched. In DNA, the CDR3 is TGTGCCAGCAAAAGACTAGCGGGAGTTGGCCACGAGCAGTACTTC. It encodes CASKRLAGVGHEQYF.

The gene calls are TRBV18 and TRBJ1-2; no clear D. The CDR3 length is 13 residues. Germline values: CDR1 KGHSH, CDR2 LQKENI. V was shortened by 3 bases and J by 5 bases, with 10 bases between the two germline ends. The CDR3 here is CASSPQTEYGYTF. CDR3 DNA sequence: TGTGCCAGCTCACCCCAAACAGAGTATGGCTACACCTTC.

In its sample, this clonotype was seen a few times. The gene calls are TRBV13 and TRBJ2-3; TRBD2 agrees at 9 bases. The junction had 0 bases not matched to a gene; V was cut back by 1 base and J by 1 base. The CDR3 covers 15 residues. Germline CDR1 reads PRHDT; CDR2 reads FYEKMQ (reference sequence). The CDR3 region has the DNA TGTGCCAGCAGCTTAGAGCGGGGGGGCACAGATACGCAGTATTTT. Encoded protein: CASSLERGGTDTQYF. The variable domain in full, with the rest retrieved from reference TRBV13 and TRBJ2-3, is AAGVIQSPRHLIKEKRETATLKCYPIPRHDTVYWYQQGPGQDPQFLISFYEKMQSDKGSIPDRFSAQQFSDYHSELNMSSLELGDSALYFCASSLERGGTDTQYFGPGTRLTVL.

The rearrangement links TRBV5-1 to TRBJ2-1; D gene ambiguous. CDR3 length: 14 amino acids. Trimming stripped 0 bases from V and 3 bases from J, with 7 bases between. Germline V CDR1 and CDR2: SGHRS, YFSETQ. The CDR3 sequence is CASSLEYSYNEQFF. The CDR3 DNA sequence: TGCGCCAGCAGCTTGGAGTACAGCTACAATGAGCAGTTCTTC.

The chain uses TRBV9 and TRBJ1-4; D is possibly TRBD1 (5 bases). The ends were cut back, 2 bases at V and 7 bases at J, with 12 bases in the middle. The germline V gene has CDR1 SGDLS and CDR2 YYNGEE. The CDR3 extends over 14 amino acids. The CDR3 coding sequence is TGTGCCAGCAGCGTTGGAGAGGGACGTGAAAAACTGTTTTTT. Translated: CASSVGEGREKLFF. Supplemented by reference TRBV9 and TRBJ1-4, the full variable domain reads DSGVTQTPKHLITATGQRVTLRCSPRSGDLSVYWYQQSLDQGLQFLIQYYNGEERAKGNILERFSAQQFPDLHSELNLSSLELGDSALYFCASSVGEGREKLFFGSGTQLSVL.

This chain links TRBV5-6 with TRBJ2-7; D perhaps matches TRBD1 (6 bases). Germline assignment: CDR1 SGHDT and CDR2 YYEEEE. The CDR3 loop spans 14 amino acids. Trimming shortened V by 0 bases and J by 4 bases, and 11 bases separated the two germline ends. CDR3 protein: CASSLVGQRYEQYF. The CDR3 DNA reads TGTGCCAGCAGCTTGGTGGGACAACGATACGAGCAGTACTTC.

This clonotype was counted once. The rearrangement uses TRBV6-6 and TRBJ2-5; 7 nucleotides match TRBD2. The CDR3 spans 14 residues. Trimming cost V 4 bases and J 3 bases; bases outside gene matches: 5. Germline lookup yields CDR1 MNHNY and CDR2 SVGAGI (reference sequence). CDR3 nucleotide sequence: TGTGCCAGCAGTTGGGGGGGAGGGGAAGAGACCCAGTACTTC. This gives the protein CASSWGGGEETQYF.